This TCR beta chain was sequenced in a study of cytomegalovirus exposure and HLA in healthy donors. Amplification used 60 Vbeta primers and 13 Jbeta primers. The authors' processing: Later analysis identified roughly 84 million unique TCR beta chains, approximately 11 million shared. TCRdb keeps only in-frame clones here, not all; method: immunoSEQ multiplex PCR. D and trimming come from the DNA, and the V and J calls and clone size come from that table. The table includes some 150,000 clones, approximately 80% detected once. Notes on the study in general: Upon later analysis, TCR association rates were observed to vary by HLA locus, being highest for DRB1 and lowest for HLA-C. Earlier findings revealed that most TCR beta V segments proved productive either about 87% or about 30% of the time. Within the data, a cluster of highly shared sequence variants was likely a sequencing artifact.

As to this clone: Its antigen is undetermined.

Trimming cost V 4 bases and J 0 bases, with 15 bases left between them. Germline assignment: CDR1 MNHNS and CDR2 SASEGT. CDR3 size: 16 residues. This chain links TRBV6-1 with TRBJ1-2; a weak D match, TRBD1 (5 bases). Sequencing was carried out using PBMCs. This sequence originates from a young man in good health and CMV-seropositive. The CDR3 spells CASSGGIMTANYGYTF. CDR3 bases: TGTGCCAGCAGTGGGGGTATCATGACAGCTAACTATGGCTACACCTTC.